This TCR beta chain emerged from a study of STAT5B mutations in CD4+ large granular lymphocyte leukemia. Study-wide findings and caveats: 8/27 top patient clones versus 2/35 control clones were TRBV06-family. Data were not HLA-matched across samples.

Comments on this clone: Its antigen is not identified.

Sequencing was at survey level. Original processing methods: Productive clonotypes were detectable down to 2.59 x 10-5 frequency. Clones were sequenced by immunoSEQ multiplex PCR, and TCRdb holds only the in-frame ones, with some missing. D and trimming come from the DNA, and the V and J calls and clone size come from that table. The table shows about 40,000 clones, with about four fifths occurring only once. Per germline, CDR1 GTSNPN and CDR2 SVGIG (reference sequence). This CDR3 is built from 16 residues. The V gene lost 2 bases and the J gene lost 0 bases, with 11 bases spanning the gap. This receptor was taken from a human donor in good health. Sequencing was performed on CD4+ T cells from blood buffy coats. V is TRBV30 and J is TRBJ1-6; D uncertain. CDR3 DNA: TGTGCCTGGAGTAAGGGCTCGAGCTCCTATAATTCACCCCTCCACTTT. It translates to CAWSKGSSSYNSPLHF.